The subject of this entry is one T cell receptor (beta chain). Its antigen is unknown. No base qualities exist here, and no much larger clone lies one base off it. This sample is drawn from a study of blood T cell repertoires in COVID-19 (dated by TCRdb to the early 2020s). The study in broad terms: Collaborator samples came from the United States, Italy and Spain and covered acute and convalescent phases of COVID-19. Nearly every sample came with metadata listing a de-identified subject ID, COVID-19 status, age in years and sex. The repertoires were released in a freely available public database intended as a resource for research on the immune response to SARS-CoV-2. The prospective study material was composed of cDNA or gDNA derived from T cells, B-cell-depleted T cells, or PBMCs. Where available, HLA class I and class II types were obtained from metadata supplied by the sample provider rather than from assay-based typing. Samples came from the ongoing ImmuneRACE study (first 160 participants) plus 1,254 subjects from 6 global collaborators. Subjects who had been exposed to COVID-19, were actively infected with it, or had recovered from it provided the deeply sampled blood TCRbeta repertoires that made up the dataset.

TCRbeta CDR3 regions were amplified from genomic DNA using the immunoSEQ Assay, a bias-controlled multiplex PCR. Per the authors' processing: The number of nucleated cells in each sample was estimated from the amplification of reference gene primers within the assay. Sequence reads were collapsed and filtered to measure the absolute abundance of every unique TCRbeta CDR3 rearrangement. For each sample, productive Simpson clonality was calculated as the square root of Simpson's diversity index over productive rearrangements. The table comes from immuneACCESS by way of TCRdb, which keeps in-frame sequences with V and J called. Part of the clones is missing from these tables; in studies checked, under half for an unresolved V gene and the rest for unknown reasons. From that table come the V and J calls and clone size; the DNA was used to work out D and trimming. A total of 300,000 or so clones appear in this sample, 86% of them only once. In total, the top ten clones hold roughly 4.2% of the sample.

In the prospective study, participants were about 18 to 95 years old, resided in about two dozen geographic areas of the United States, and were enrolled through a virtual design. To assign participants to cohorts, the prospective study relied on clinical history that participants themselves reported in a screening survey and a study questionnaire. Mobile phlebotomists in the prospective study collected whole blood, serum and a nasopharyngeal or oropharyngeal swab from every participant. Over an approximately 2-month period, participants in the prospective study had the option of providing additional blood draws and questionnaires. Blood samples from the prospective study were shipped frozen or at room temperature prior to DNA extraction. According to the germline V gene, CDR1 reads MGHRA and CDR2 reads YSYEKL. Trimming removed 0 bases from V and 0 bases from J, leaving 9 bases between the germline ends. Its CDR3 holds 16 amino acids, cysteine through phenylalanine. The CDR3 DNA has 48 bases and is translated from base 1.

General findings and caveats noted by the study authors: The quantity of clinical and demographic metadata differed by source and by participant and was supplied without curation.

The V and J segments used are TRBV4-1 and TRBJ2-4; the D gene is possibly TRBD1, with 5 bases matching. The TCR comes from a middle-aged woman with acute COVID-19. Sequencing used PBMCs or T cells enriched from blood (not recorded which). The CDR3 sequence is CASSQEGALAKNIQYF. The DNA sequence follows: TGCGCCAGCAGCCAAGAAGGGGCCTTAGCCAAAAACATTCAGTACTTC.